This T cell receptor beta chain was documented in a study of blood T cell repertoires in COVID-19. For the study at large: The origin of the acute and convalescent COVID-19 samples was the United States, Italy and Spain. Sources were T cells, B-cell-depleted T cells, or PBMCs; the material itself was cDNA or gDNA.

This clone was counted a single time. The CDR3 is 13 amino acids. J was trimmed by 11 bases and V by 3 bases; bases with no gene match: 8. As originally analysed: Reference gene primer amplification gave nucleated cell count estimates. Generated by immunoSEQ multiplex PCR, the TCRdb table keeps only in-frame clones and is missing some. Clone size and the V and J calls come from that table; the DNA yielded D and trimming. Counted here are about 210,000 clones, around 83% occurring once; the ten biggest clones make up about 3.3%. Self-reported history from a screening survey and questionnaire set each donor's cohort.

The genes are TRBV12-3 or TRBV12-4 and TRBJ1-1, with TRBD1 identical over 8 bases. Sequences were obtained from PBMCs or T cells enriched from blood (not recorded which). The source is a woman aged 25 to 39 who had been exposed to COVID-19. As DNA, the CDR3 is TGTGCCAGCAGTTTGCTCCGGACAGGGCTGGCTTTCTTT. Residues: CASSLLRTGLAFF.